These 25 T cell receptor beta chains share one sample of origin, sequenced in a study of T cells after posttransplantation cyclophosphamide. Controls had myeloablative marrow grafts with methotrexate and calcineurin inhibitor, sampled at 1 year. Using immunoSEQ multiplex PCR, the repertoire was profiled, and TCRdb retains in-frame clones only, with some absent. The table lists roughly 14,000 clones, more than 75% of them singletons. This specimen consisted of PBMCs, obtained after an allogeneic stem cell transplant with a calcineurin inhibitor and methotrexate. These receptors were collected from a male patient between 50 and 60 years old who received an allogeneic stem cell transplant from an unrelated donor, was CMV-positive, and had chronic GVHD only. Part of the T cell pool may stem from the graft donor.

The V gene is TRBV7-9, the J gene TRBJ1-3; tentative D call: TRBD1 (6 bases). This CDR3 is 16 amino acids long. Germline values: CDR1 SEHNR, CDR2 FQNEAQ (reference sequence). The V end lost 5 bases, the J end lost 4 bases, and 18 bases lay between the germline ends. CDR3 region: CASSLQESGAGNTIYF. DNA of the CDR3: TGTGCCAGCAGCCTTCAAGAGTCAGGGGCAGGAAACACCATATATTTT.

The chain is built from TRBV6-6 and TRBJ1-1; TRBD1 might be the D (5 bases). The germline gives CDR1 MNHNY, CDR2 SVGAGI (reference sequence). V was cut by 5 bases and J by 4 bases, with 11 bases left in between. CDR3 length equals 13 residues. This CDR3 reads CASSLGRGTEAFF. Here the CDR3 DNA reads TGTGCCAGCAGTCTTGGGAGGGGCACTGAAGCTTTCTTT.

The CDR3 loop is CASSLTGGDQPQHF. The CDR3 DNA follows: TGTGCCAGCAGCTTAACGGGGGGTGATCAGCCCCAGCATTTT. The chain recombines TRBV7-3 with TRBJ1-5, with D perhaps matching TRBD1 (5 bases). Germline CDR1 reads SGHTA; CDR2 reads FQGTGA. Trimming shortened V by 0 bases and J by 5 bases, and 8 bases separated the two germline ends. The length of the CDR3 is 14 residues. Supplemented by reference TRBV7-3 and TRBJ1-5, the full variable domain reads GAGVSQTPSNKVTEKGKYVELRCDPISGHTALYWYRQSLGQGPEFLIYFQGTGAADDSGLPNDRFFAVRPEGSVSTLKIQRTERGDSAVYLCASSLTGGDQPQHFGDGTRLSIL.

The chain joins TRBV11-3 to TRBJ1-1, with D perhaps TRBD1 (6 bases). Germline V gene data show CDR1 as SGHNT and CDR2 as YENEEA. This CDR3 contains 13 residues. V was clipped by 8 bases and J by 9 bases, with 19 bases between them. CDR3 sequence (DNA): TGTGCCAGCTCCCCCACAGGGTATTTACAAGCTTTCTTT. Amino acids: CASSPTGYLQAFF.

DNA of the CDR3: TGTGCCAGCGGCTCCGGGACAGCGGGTTCCGAGCAGTACTTC. It codes for CASGSGTAGSEQYF. J is TRBJ2-5 and V is TRBV6-5; tentative D call: TRBD1 (7 bases). The DNA end lines up better with TRBJ2-7; the J call may be wrong. CDR1 MNHEY and CDR2 SVGAGI come from the germline V gene. The CDR3 loop spans 14 amino acids.

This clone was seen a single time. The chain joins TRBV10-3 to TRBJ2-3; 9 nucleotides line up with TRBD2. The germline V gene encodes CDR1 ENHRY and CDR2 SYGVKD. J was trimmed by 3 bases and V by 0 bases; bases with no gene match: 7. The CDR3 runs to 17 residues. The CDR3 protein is CAISESRLAAKTDTQYF. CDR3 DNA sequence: TGTGCCATCAGTGAGTCGCGACTAGCGGCTAAGACAGATACGCAGTATTTT.

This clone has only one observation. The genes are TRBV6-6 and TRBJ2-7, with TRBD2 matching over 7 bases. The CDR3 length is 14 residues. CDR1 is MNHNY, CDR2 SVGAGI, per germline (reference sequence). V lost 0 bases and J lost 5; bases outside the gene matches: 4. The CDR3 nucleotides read TGTGCCAGCAGTTACTCGGGGGGGTCTAACGAGCAGTACTTC. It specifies CASSYSGGSNEQYF.

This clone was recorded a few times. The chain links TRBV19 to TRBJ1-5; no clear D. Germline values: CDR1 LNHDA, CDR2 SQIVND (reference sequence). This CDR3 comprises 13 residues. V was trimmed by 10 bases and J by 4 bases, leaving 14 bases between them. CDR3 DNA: TGTGCCAACGCCAGGAGGGCGAATCAGCCCCAGCATTTT. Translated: CANARRANQPQHF.

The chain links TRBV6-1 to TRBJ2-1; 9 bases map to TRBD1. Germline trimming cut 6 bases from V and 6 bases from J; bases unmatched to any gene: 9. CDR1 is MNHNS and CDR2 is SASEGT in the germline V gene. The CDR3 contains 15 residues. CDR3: CASSDDRGVLNEQFF. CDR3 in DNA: TGTGCCAGCAGCGATGACAGGGGGGTCCTCAATGAGCAGTTCTTC.

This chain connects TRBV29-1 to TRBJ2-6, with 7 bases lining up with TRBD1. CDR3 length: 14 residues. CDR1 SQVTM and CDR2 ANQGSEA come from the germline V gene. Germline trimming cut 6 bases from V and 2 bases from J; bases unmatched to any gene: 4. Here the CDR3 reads CSVETGAGANVLTF. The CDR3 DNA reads TGCAGCGTAGAAACAGGGGCTGGGGCCAACGTCCTGACTTTC. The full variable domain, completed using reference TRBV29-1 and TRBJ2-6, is SAVISQKPSRDICQRGTSLTIQCQVDSQVTMMFWYRQQPGQSLTLIATANQGSEATYESGFVIDKFPISRPNLTFSTLTVSNMSPEDSSIYLCSVETGAGANVLTFGAGSRLTVL.

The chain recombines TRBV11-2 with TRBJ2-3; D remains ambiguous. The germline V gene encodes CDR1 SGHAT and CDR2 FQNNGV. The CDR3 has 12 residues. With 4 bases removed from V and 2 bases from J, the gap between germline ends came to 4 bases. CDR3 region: CASSSLTDTQYF. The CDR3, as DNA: TGTGCCAGCAGCTCACTCACAGATACGCAGTATTTT.

In DNA, the CDR3 is TGTGCCAGCAGTTCGAGTCGGAGGAACACCGGGGAGCTGTTTTTT. It is translated as CASSSSRRNTGELFF. The V call is TRBV6-5, the J call TRBJ2-2, with D uncertain. CDR1 is MNHEY, CDR2 SVGAGI, per germline. Trimming took 4 bases from V and 1 from J, leaving 10 bases between them. This CDR3 spans 15 amino acids.

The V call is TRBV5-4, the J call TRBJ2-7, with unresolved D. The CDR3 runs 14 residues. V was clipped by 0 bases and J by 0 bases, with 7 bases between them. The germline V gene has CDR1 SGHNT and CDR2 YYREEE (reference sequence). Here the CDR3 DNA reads TGTGCCAGCAGCTTGGACTTGAGCTCCTACGAGCAGTACTTC. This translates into CASSLDLSSYEQYF.

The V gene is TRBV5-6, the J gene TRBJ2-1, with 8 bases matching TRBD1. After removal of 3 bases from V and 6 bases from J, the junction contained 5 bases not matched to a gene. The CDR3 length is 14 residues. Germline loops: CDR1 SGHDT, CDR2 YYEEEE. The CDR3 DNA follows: TGTGCCAGCAGCTGGACAGGGAGGCTCAATGAGCAGTTCTTC. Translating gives CASSWTGRLNEQFF.

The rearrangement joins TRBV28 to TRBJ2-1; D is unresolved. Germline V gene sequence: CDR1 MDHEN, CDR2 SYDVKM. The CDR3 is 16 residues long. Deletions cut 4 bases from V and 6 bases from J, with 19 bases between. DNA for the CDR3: TGTGCCAGCAGTTCCTTTGGGTCCCCGAGGTTCAATGAGCAGTTCTTC. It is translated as CASSSFGSPRFNEQFF.

DNA of the CDR3: TGTGCCAGCAGCTTGAGCAGGGGGAGAAGGCCCCAGCATTTT. Encoded protein: CASSLSRGRRPQHF. This chain links TRBV5-6 with TRBJ1-5, with 7 bases matching TRBD1. The CDR3 contains 14 residues. Trimming removed 1 base from V and 9 bases from J; junction bases left unmatched: 7. CDR1 SGHDT and CDR2 YYEEEE come from the germline V gene.

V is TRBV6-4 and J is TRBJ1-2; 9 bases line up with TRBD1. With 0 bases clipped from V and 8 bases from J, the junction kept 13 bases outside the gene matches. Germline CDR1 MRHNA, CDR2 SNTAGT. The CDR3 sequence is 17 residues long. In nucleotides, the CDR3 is TGTGCCAGCAGTGACTCAGGGACAGGGTTTTCTGTTGAAGGCTACACCTTC. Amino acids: CASSDSGTGFSVEGYTF.

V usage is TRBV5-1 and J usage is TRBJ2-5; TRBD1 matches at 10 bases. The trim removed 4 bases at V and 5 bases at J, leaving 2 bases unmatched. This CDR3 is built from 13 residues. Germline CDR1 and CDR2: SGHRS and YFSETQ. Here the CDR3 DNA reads TGCGCCAGCAGCGGGACAGGGGTGGAGACCCAGTACTTC. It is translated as CASSGTGVETQYF.

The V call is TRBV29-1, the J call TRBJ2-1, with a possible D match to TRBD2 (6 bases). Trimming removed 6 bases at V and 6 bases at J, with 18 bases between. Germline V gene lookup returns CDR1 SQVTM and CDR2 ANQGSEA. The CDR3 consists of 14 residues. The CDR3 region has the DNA TGCAGCGTCTACTTTATCACTAGCACCAATGAGCAGTTCTTC. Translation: CSVYFITSTNEQFF.

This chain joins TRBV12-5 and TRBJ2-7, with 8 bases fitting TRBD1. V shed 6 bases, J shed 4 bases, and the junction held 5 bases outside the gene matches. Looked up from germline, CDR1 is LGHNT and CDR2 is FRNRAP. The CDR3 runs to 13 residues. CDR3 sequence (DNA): TGTGCTAGTGGAGTGGACAGGGTGTACGAGCAGTACTTC. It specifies CASGVDRVYEQYF.

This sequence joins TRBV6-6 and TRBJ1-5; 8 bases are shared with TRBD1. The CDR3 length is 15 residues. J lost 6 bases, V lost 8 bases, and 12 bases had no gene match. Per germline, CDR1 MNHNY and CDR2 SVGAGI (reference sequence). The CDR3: CASGNHRGSGQPQHF. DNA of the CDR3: TGTGCCAGCGGTAACCACAGGGGGTCGGGTCAGCCCCAGCATTTT.

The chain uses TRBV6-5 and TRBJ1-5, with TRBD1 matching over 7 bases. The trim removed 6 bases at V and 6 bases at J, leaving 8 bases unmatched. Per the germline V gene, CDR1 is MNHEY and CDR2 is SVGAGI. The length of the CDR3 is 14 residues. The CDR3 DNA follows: TGTGCCAGCAGCAAGACAGGGTATACTCAGCCCCAGCATTTT. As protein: CASSKTGYTQPQHF.

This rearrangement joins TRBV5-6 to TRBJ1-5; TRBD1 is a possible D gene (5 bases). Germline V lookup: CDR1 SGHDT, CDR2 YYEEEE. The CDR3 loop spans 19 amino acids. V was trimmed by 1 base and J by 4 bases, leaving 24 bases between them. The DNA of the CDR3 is TGTGCCAGCAGCTTGCGACCGGTAAAGTATGGACACGTGAATCAGCCCCAGCATTTT. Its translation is CASSLRPVKYGHVNQPQHF.

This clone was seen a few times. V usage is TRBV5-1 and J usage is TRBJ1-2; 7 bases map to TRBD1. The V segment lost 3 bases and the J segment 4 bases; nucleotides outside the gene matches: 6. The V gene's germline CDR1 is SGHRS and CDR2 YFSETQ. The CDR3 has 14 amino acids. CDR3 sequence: CASSSPGTAYGYTF. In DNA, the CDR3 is TGCGCCAGCAGCTCACCCGGGACAGCCTATGGCTACACCTTC.

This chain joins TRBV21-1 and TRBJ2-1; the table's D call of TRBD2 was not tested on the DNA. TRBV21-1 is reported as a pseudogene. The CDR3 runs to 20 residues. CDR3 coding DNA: TGTGCCAGCAGCAAACGGACTAGCGGGGGGGCGAATAGGTCCTACAATGAGCAGTTCTTC. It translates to CASSKRTSGGANRSYNEQFF.